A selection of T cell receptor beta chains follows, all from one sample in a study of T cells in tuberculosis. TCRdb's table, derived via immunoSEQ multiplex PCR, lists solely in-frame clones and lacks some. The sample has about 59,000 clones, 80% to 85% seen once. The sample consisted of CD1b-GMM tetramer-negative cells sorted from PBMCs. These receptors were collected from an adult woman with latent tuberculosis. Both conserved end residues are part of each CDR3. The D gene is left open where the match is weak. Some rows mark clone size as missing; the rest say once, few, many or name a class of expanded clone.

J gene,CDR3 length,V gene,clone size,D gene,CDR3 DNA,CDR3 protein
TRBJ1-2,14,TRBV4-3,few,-,TGCGCCAGCAGCCAAGACGGGGGGAACTATGGCTACACCTTC,CASSQDGGNYGYTF
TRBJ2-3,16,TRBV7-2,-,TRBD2,TGTGCCAGCAGCCTGTGGACTAGCGGGTCGCCAGATACGCAGTATTTT,CASSLWTSGSPDTQYF
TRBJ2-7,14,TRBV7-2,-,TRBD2,TGTGCCAGCACCGTTAGCGGGGGAGTATCCGAGCAGTACTTC,CASTVSGGVSEQYF
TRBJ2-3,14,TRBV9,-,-,TGTGCCAGCAGCGTAGAACTAGCCCCAGATACGCAGTATTTT,CASSVELAPDTQYF
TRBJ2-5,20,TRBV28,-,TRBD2,TGTGCCAGCAGTTTCAGACTAGCGGGGGGTATTAGGAAGGGGGGAGAGACCCAGTACTTC,CASSFRLAGGIRKGGETQYF
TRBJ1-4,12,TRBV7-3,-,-,TGTGCCACCGGGGACATAGTTGAAAAACTGTTTTTT,CATGDIVEKLFF
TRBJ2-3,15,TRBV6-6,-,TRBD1,TGTGCCAGCAGCCCTGACAGGGTTGGAGCAGATACGCAGTATTTT,CASSPDRVGADTQYF
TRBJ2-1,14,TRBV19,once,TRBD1,TGTGCCAGTAGTATGGACAGGCGGCACGATGAGCAGTTCTTC,CASSMDRRHDEQFF
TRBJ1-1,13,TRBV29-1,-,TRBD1,TGCAGCGGGATGAGGGGGCAGGGAACTGAAGCTTTCTTT,CSGMRGQGTEAFF
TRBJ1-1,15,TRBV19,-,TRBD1,TGTGCCAGTAGGAAAAACGACAGGGGTGGAACTGAAGCTTTCTTT,CASRKNDRGGTEAFF
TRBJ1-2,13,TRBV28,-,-,TGTGCCAGCAGTTTACAGGTCATCTATGGCTACACCTTC,CASSLQVIYGYTF
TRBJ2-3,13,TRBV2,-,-,TGTGCCAGCATGGGCCGAAACGCAGATACGCAGTATTTT,CASMGRNADTQYF
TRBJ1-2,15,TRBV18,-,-,TGTGCCAGCTCACCAGACGTCGGGAGTTGGTGGGGCTACACCTTC,CASSPDVGSWWGYTF
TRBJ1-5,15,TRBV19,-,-,TGTGCCAGTAGTATGGCCCGGAGAGGAGATCAGCCCCAGCATTTT,CASSMARRGDQPQHF
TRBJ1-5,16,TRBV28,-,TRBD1,TGTGCCAGCGGTCCCCGGACAGGGACGGGGAATCAGCCCCAGCATTTT,CASGPRTGTGNQPQHF
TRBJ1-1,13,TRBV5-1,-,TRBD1,TGCGCCAGCAGCCGACAGGGGAGGGCTGAAGCTTTCTTT,CASSRQGRAEAFF
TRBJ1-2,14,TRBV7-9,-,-,TGTGCCAGCAGCGACACGGGACATTTCTATGGCTACACCTTC,CASSDTGHFYGYTF
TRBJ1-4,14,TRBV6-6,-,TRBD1,TGTGCCAGCAGCAGGGACAGGTTTAATGAAAAACTGTTTTTT,CASSRDRFNEKLFF
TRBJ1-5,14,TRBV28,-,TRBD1,TGTGCCAGCCTAAACAGGGGACCGAATCAGCCCCAGCATTTT,CASLNRGPNQPQHF
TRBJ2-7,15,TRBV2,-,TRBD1,TGTGCCAGCAGTGAAGAGGGGACAGGGGATCGCGAGCAGTACTTC,CASSEEGTGDREQYF
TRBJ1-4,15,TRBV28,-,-,TGTGCCAGCAGCCTTGCTGGGGGGGCTAATGAAAAACTGTTTTTT,CASSLAGGANEKLFF
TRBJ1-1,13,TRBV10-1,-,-,TGCGCCAGCAGCCAAAACTTGAACACTGAAGCTTTCTTT,CASSQNLNTEAFF
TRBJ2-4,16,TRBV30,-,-,TGTGCCTGGACGGACTTCTCTCGCCTATTCAAAAACATTCAGTACTTC,CAWTDFSRLFKNIQYF
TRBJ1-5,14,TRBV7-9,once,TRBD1,TGTGCCAGCAGCTCCGACAGGGCAGGGCAGCCCCAGCATTTT,CASSSDRAGQPQHF
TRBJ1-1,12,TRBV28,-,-,TGTGCCAGCAGTTTACGTTACACTGAAGCTTTCTTT,CASSLRYTEAFF
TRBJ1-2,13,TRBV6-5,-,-,TGTGCCAGCTCGGGGTACGCCCTCTATGGCTACACCTTC,CASSGYALYGYTF
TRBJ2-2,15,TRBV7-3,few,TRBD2,TGTGCCAGCAGCTTAGCGGGGGTGTACACCGGGGAGCTGTTTTTT,CASSLAGVYTGELFF
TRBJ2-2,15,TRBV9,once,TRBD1,TGTGCCAGCAGCACGGCAGGGGGAGAGACCGGGGAGCTGTTTTTT,CASSTAGGETGELFF
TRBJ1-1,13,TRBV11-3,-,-,TGTGCCAGCAGCTTTTTACTCATCACTGAAGCTTTCTTT,CASSFLLITEAFF
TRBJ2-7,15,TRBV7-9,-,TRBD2,TGTGCCAGCAGCTTAGGGGTAGCGGGATCCCACGAGCAGTACTTC,CASSLGVAGSHEQYF
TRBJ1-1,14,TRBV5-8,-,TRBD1,TGTGCCAGCAGGCCAGACAGGGGGAGAACTGAAGCTTTCTTT,CASRPDRGRTEAFF
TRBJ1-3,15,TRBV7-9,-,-,TGTGCCAGCAGCTTAGGTGGGCCTCTGAGAAACACCATATATTTT,CASSLGGPLRNTIYF
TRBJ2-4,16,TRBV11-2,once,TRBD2,TGTGCCAGCAGCTTAGTCGGGGGGGCCGGAGGAAACATTCAGTACTTC,CASSLVGGAGGNIQYF
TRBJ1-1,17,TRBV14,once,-,TGTGCCAGCAGCCACTCCAGGACATTGGCCTGGAACACTGAAGCTTTCTTT,CASSHSRTLAWNTEAFF
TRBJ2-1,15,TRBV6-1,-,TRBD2,TGTGCCAGCACCCGAGATAGCGGGAGAGGGAGTGAGCAGTTCTTC,CASTRDSGRGSEQFF
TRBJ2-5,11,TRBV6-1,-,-,TGTGCCGCCTCGGGGCAAGAGACCCAGTACTTC,CAASGQETQYF
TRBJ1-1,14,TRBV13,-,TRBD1,TGTGCCAGCAGCTCCGGACAGGCATTCACTGAAGCTTTCTTT,CASSSGQAFTEAFF
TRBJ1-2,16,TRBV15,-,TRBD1,TGTGCCACCAGCAGAGATGTAGGCAGGGGGCACGTTGGCTACACCTTC,CATSRDVGRGHVGYTF
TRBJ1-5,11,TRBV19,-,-,TGTGCCAGTGGGCAGAATCAGCCCCAGCATTTT,CASGQNQPQHF
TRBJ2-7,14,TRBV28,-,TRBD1,TGTGCCAGCAGCCTGACAGGGATCTCCTACGAGCAGTACTTC,CASSLTGISYEQYF
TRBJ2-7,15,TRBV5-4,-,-,TGTGCCAGCAGCCAGCTGGGCGGGCGCAGGAACGAGCAGTACTTC,CASSQLGGRRNEQYF